This TCR beta chain was retrieved from a study of T cell responses to AZD1222 COVID-19 vaccine. Turning to the study itself: It was second doses at about 4 or about 12 weeks that were pooled.

Study-wide points: Only six people who got AZD1222 tested seropositive at baseline. Repertoire sampling was restricted to post-peak T cell response timepoints.

This clone was seen a single time. The antigen remains undetermined. The assay was immunoSEQ multiplex PCR, and TCRdb's table has in-frame clones only and misses some. The data show nearly 110,000 clones, approximately 87% seen once. Germline CDR1 and CDR2: MDHEN and SYDVKM. Trimming removed 5 bases from V and 4 bases from J, with 8 bases in between. The CDR3 totals 13 residues. The clonotype was recovered from an adult in good health. Specimen: peripheral blood, collected on day 0 of AZD1222 vaccination. The V gene is TRBV28, the J gene TRBJ2-2; D uncertain. CDR3 nucleotides: TGTGCCAGCAGTACCGACTTCACCGGGGAGCTGTTTTTT. It specifies CASSTDFTGELFF.